This T cell receptor beta chain was identified during a study of blood T cell repertoires in COVID-19. Clones were sequenced by immunoSEQ multiplex PCR, and TCRdb holds only the in-frame ones, with some missing. The sample holds a few hundred thousand clones; around 90% are singletons and the top ten take under 9%. The germline gives CDR1 KGHSH, CDR2 LQKENI. This CDR3 spans 13 amino acids. V gave up 3 bases and J gave up 4 bases, with 8 bases separating them. The source is an older woman with active or convalescent COVID-19. The V gene is TRBV18, the J gene TRBJ2-3; no clear D. The specimen sequenced was peripheral blood. The DNA for the CDR3 is TGTGCCAGCTCACCCCTGGGCGCAGATACGCAGTATTTT. Its protein is CASSPLGADTQYF.